This TCR beta chain was sequenced in a study of cytomegalovirus exposure and HLA in healthy donors (dated by TCRdb to the late 2010s). About the investigation overall: In an earlier analysis of 587 of the donors, about 270 Gb of sequence data and 100 million or so unique TCR beta sequences from about 179 million T cells were reported. The study used immunosequencing to profile the T cell repertoires of 600 to 850 subjects and linked those repertoires to cytomegalovirus serostatus. Among approximately 370 genotyped donors of the cohort, an average of about 240,000 unique TCR beta nucleotide sequences was sequenced per donor, of which roughly 18% were non-productive. HLA typing covered class I and class II loci at four-digit resolution. The aim of the study was to test whether cataloging public T cell receptors could identify signatures of past pathogen exposure. Because of strong linkage in the cohort, 4 to 6 DR-DQ haplotypes were treated as single units for association and clustering. Every repertoire in the discovery cohort had been generated on one and the same sequencing platform. The study combined high-throughput TCR immunosequencing, statistical association of individual TCRs with disease status, and machine learning to predict cytomegalovirus infection status. An early release that covered some 640 HLA-typed donors contained approximately 300 gigabases of sequencing data and tens of millions of unique TCR sequences. In an earlier analysis of a few hundred of the donors, high-throughput TCR beta sequencing was used to judge whether each TCR beta V gene segment behaved as functional or pseudogenic. Besides the first cohort of 666 subjects, a separate validation cohort made up of 120 different subjects was used. A later genetic analysis took genome-wide SNP genotypes for about 65% of the 666 donors and used that subset as a discovery cohort. Donor age, sex, ethnicity and CMV serostatus were compiled alongside the repertoire data. A later analysis re-analyzed previously published TCR beta repertoires from hundreds of donors and added high-resolution HLA genotyping to study TCR occurrence patterns. Rather than drawing on any new phenotypic data, the later analysis identified candidate immune exposures from TCR beta sequences and the way those sequences occurred across donors. Among the roughly 390 genotyped donors, more than 70% belonged to the genetic ancestry cluster associated with self-reported Caucasian donors. The number of typed donors differed by locus: roughly 629-640 for A, B, C, DRB1 and DQB1; some 500 for DQA1; 606 for DPA1; and about 470 for DPB1.

In total, roughly 670 healthy bone marrow donors made up the cohort. All cohort members were sampled while nominally healthy, although unrecorded immune exposures were likely present. The donor was CMV seronegative and was included in the group of 352 seronegative cohort members. A peripheral blood sample was collected from each donor, and TCR beta sequencing was performed on peripheral blood mononuclear cells. The Qiagen DNeasy Blood Extraction Kit was used to extract genomic DNA from the blood cell samples. The CDR1 and CDR2 encoded by the germline V gene are MNHEY and SVGAGI. Taken from cysteine to phenylalanine, the CDR3 has 13 residues. Here the CDR3 DNA is all that survives: 39 bases in frame from base 1. V has 6 bases trimmed and J has 5 bases trimmed; junction bases matching no gene number 6. The library was prepared using the immunoSEQ multiplex PCR assay. For the multiplex PCR, a mixture combining 60 forward primers for TCR Vbeta segments and 13 reverse primers for TCR Jbeta segments was used. A multiplex PCR assay on genomic DNA amplified the CDR3 region of rearranged TCR beta genes. The Illumina HiSeq System was used to sequence the amplified TCR beta libraries as 87-base-pair reads. Per the original workflow: Across the 500 to 850 repertoires, a later analysis counted approximately 83 million unique TCR beta chains, about 10 million of which were shared by at least two donors. Raw reads were error-corrected and collapsed into unique sequences with a nearest-neighbor algorithm that merged closely related sequences to remove PCR and sequencing errors. CDR3 sequences were aligned to IMGT reference sequences to assign V, D and J gene segments. Each retained sequence needed at least a six-nucleotide match to both a V gene segment and a J gene segment. Rearrangements were classified as productive when the CDR3 lacked stop codons and remained in frame with V and J, and all other rearrangements were classified as non-productive. CDR3 was defined by IMGT convention, running from the second conserved V-encoded cysteine to the conserved J-encoded phenylalanine. The earlier analysis of 550 to 650 of the donors excluded any sequence lacking an unambiguous match to a single V gene segment. In an earlier analysis of several hundred of the donors, V segments were called functional above 56.7% productive rearrangements and were called segregating when the between-donor standard deviation exceeded 5%. To diagnose cytomegalovirus status from the catalog of TCR beta chain sequences, a statistical classification framework was built. V and J gene assignment, in a later analysis, came from comparing TCR nucleotide sequences with IMGT/GENE-DB human TR gene sequences. In a later analysis, CDR3 sequences and most-parsimonious VDJ recombination scenarios were assigned using the TCRdist pipeline. In a later analysis, each TCR beta chain was defined by its CDR3 amino acid sequence together with its V-gene family, and reads without a unique V-gene family were excluded. A later analysis removed 550 to 700 highly shared, low-generation-probability nucleotide sequences to deal with suspected cross-contamination and a sequencing artifact. A later analysis calculated a clonal expansion index for each public chain from normalized within-repertoire ranks of inferred template counts. In a later analysis, generation probabilities were computed with a VDJ recombination model fitted to out-of-frame rearrangements, and the resulting probabilities were checked against IGoR. In a later analysis, TCR-TCR, TCR-HLA and TCR-CMV co-occurrence was scored with hypergeometric tests, and a repertoire-size bias correction was applied to TCR pairs. To estimate false discovery rates, a later analysis permuted the HLA or CMV assignments 20 times. A later analysis grouped co-occurring TCRs with DBSCAN, adding TCRdist sequence similarity when clustering within HLA-allele-positive subsets. Co-occurrence clustering excluded repertoires with fewer than 30,000 or more than 120,000 public chains, plus five with anomalous nucleotide sharing. Held by TCRdb, this immuneACCESS table contains in-frame sequences only and omits some clones. Under half of the omission traces to an unresolved V gene where checked; the cause of the rest is unknown. V and J calls and clone size are those listed in that table; D and trimming were worked out from the DNA. The table for this sample lists 98,000 or so clones; more than 70% of them were counted only once. The ten biggest clones cover 7.5% to 9% of the sample.

To note about this clone: There is no known antigen for this receptor. No base qualities exist here, and no much larger clone lies one base off it.

Here is what the overall study found, with its caveats: Several of the top co-occurrence clusters appeared to be linked to parvovirus B19, influenza, CMV and Epstein-Barr virus, according to a later analysis. The study gave a list of some 150 TCR beta chains associated with cytomegalovirus. According to the authors, the approach could potentially be generalized to other disease states and immunological phenotypes. At a false discovery rate of 0.05, a later analysis linked some 18,000 TCR beta sequences to specific HLA alleles. The classifier was reported to diagnose cytomegalovirus status with high specificity and sensitivity in both the original cohort and the validation cohort. A further reported finding was that TCR beta sequences accurately predicted the HLA-A and HLA-B alleles for most subjects in the first cohort. Over 15 rarely observed V segments, including chromosome 9 orphons, were excluded from the earlier analysis of about 600 of the donors because counts were too low. In a later analysis, HLA-associated TCR beta chains showed more clonal expansion and lower generation probabilities than non-associated chains that were equally common. A cluster of highly shared sequence variants was judged likely to represent a technical artifact of the sequencing pipeline. Because HLA typing was unavailable for some donors at each locus, only the typed subset was used in association tests. In a later analysis, the rate of TCR association differed among HLA loci, with DRB1 alleles having the most associated TCRs and HLA-C alleles having the fewest. Compared with the approximately 710-donor mean, donors in an Asian-associated ancestry cluster had fewer N-insertions in productive TCRs, according to a later genetic analysis. The cohort was sequenced for TCR beta chains only, and without alpha or paired-chain data the features that could be detected were limited. In a later analysis, most CMV-associated TCR beta chains were found to appear HLA-restricted, with HLA associations seemingly driven largely by CMV exposure. Immune exposure information for the cohort was limited to CMV serostatus. Sequencing depth was assumed to be roughly uniform across donors in the presence/absence analyses, though that assumption may not hold. Linkage disequilibrium might explain the correlated functional status among segregating V segments, but an unknown experimental factor could not be excluded. Most TCR sequences were seen in very few donors, while some public TCRs were found in many individuals. When HLA alleles, especially DR and DQ, strongly co-occurred, TCR associations were difficult to assign to individual alleles. V-gene and J-gene trimming of TCR beta chains was associated with a missense DCLRE1C variant in a later genetic analysis, and the association was replicated in an independent cohort. An earlier analysis of 587 of the donors showed that most TCR beta V segments appeared in productive rearrangements either about 87% or about 30% of the time, which broadly matched IMGT annotations. In vitro tests confirmed that a few of the cytomegalovirus-associated TCR beta chains recognize cytomegalovirus antigens. Some IMGT-functional V segments, including TRBV6-2 and TRBV6-3, could not be told apart with the 87-base-pair reads, so those segments were excluded.

The clonotype originates from a female donor in good health and CMV-seronegative. Here the chain combines TRBV6-5 and TRBJ1-1; the central 7 bases match TRBD1. Sequences were obtained from PBMCs. CDR3 reads: CASRGTVRTEAFF. The nucleotide sequence reads as follows: TGTGCCAGCAGGGGGACAGTGAGGACTGAAGCTTTCTTT.